Following are 22 T cell receptor beta chains from one sample sequenced in a study of T cell repertoires in cytomegalovirus infection. TCRdb ran MiXCR on the reads and lists one entry per CDR3 protein. Of 750,000 to 950,000 distinct CDR3 sequences in the sample, approximately 32% were seen once. Their recognized antigens are unknown. This sample comprised cultured CD8+ T cells from PBMCs, obtained from culture after CMV antigen stimulation. These receptors all come from a human donor in good health (CMV status not recorded). Some clones in this sample may be carry-over from other donors' samples.

Ten or more counts support this clonotype. The V gene is TRBV7-2, the J gene TRBJ1-4; 8 bases are a match to TRBD1. From germline, CDR1 is SGHTA and CDR2 FQGNSA. The V and J ends lost 3 bases and 8 bases, in that order; junction bases with no gene match: 5. CDR3 length equals 14 residues. DNA for the CDR3: TGTGCCAGCAGCTTGGCCAGGGGGCAGGAAAAACTGTTTTTT. Protein: CASSLARGQEKLFF.

The V and J genes are TRBV6-5 and TRBJ2-3; possibly TRBD1 for D (5 bases). The V gene lost 2 bases and the J gene lost 0 bases, with 9 bases spanning the gap. Germline CDR1 MNHEY, CDR2 SVGAGI. The CDR3 runs 15 residues. The CDR3: CASSYGAVSTDTQYF. CDR3 nucleotides: TGTGCCAGCAGTTACGGGGCAGTTAGCACAGATACGCAGTATTTT.

This clonotype came up a few times. This chain connects TRBV6-5 to TRBJ1-2; D gene unclear. The V gene lost 0 bases and the J gene lost 3 bases, with 8 bases spanning the gap. CDR3 size: 14 residues. Germline CDR1 is MNHEY and CDR2 is SVGAGI. CDR3 nucleotides: TGTGCCAGCAGTTACTCCGGACGGTACTATGGCTACACCTTC. This sequence encodes CASSYSGRYYGYTF.

This clonotype has just a few counts. This sequence joins TRBV6-2 or TRBV6-3 and TRBJ2-7; tentatively, D is TRBD1 (5 bases). The V end was cut by 2 bases, the J end by 3 bases, with 11 bases between. Per the germline V gene, CDR1 is MNHEY and CDR2 is SVGEGT. The CDR3 spans 14 residues. The CDR3 DNA sequence: TGTGCCAGCAGTTACGGGGCAGGGATCTACGAGCAGTACGTC. Translating gives CASSYGAGIYEQYV.

This chain joins TRBV20-1 and TRBJ2-1; a weak D match, TRBD2 (7 bases). The CDR3 is 15 amino acids. Germline assignment: CDR1 DFQATT and CDR2 SNEGSKA (reference sequence). V shed 2 bases and J shed 1 base, with 12 bases lying between them. The CDR3 loop is CSARPGGGSYNEQFF. Here the CDR3 DNA reads TGCAGTGCTAGACCGGGGGGCGGTTCCTACAATGAGCAGTTCTTC.

This clonotype was seen a few times. V usage is TRBV6-6 and J usage is TRBJ1-4; D may be TRBD1 (5 bases). Trimming took off 2 bases at V and 2 bases at J, with 6 bases between the two ends. CDR3 size: 14 residues. CDR1 is MNHNY and CDR2 is SVGAGI in the germline V gene (reference sequence). The CDR3 DNA sequence: TGTGCCAGCAGTTACGAGGGGACTAATGAAAAACTGTTTTTT. It encodes CASSYEGTNEKLFF.

The chain carries TRBV12-3 or TRBV12-4 and TRBJ2-1; TRBD2 matches at 7 bases. V lost 3 bases and J lost 8; bases outside the gene matches: 4. This CDR3 is built from 13 residues. The CDR3 here is CASSFGGLHEQFF. The CDR3 bases are TGTGCCAGCAGTTTCGGGGGGTTGCATGAGCAGTTCTTC.

In its sample, this clonotype was seen a few times. This chain joins TRBV6-1 and TRBJ1-5, with 7 bases matching TRBD1. The CDR3 loop spans 14 amino acids. V lost 2 bases to trimming and J lost 7 bases; unmatched junction nucleotides: 5. The germline V gene encodes CDR1 MNHNS and CDR2 SASEGT. The CDR3 region is CASSEQGDNQPQHF. CDR3 DNA: TGTGCCAGCAGTGAACAGGGGGATAACCAGCCCCAGCATTTT.

This clonotype was recorded many times. The chain recombines TRBV7-8 with TRBJ2-1; D may be TRBD2 (6 bases). Trimming took off 5 bases at V and 3 bases at J, with 20 bases between the two ends. The germline V gene encodes CDR1 SGHVS and CDR2 FQNEAQ. The length of the CDR3 is 17 residues. CDR3 region: CASSPSPGGVLYNEQFF. DNA for the CDR3: TGTGCCAGCAGCCCCTCTCCAGGAGGGGTTCTCTACAATGAGCAGTTCTTC. Full variable domain (outside the CDR3, taken from reference TRBV7-8 and TRBJ2-1): GAGVSQSPRYKVAKRGQDVALRCDPISGHVSLFWYQQALGQGPEFLTYFQNEAQLDKSGLPSDRFFAERPEGSVSTLKIQRTQQEDSAVYLCASSPSPGGVLYNEQFFGPGTRLTVL.

This sequence joins TRBV25-1 and TRBJ2-7, with D unresolved. V gave up 4 bases and J gave up 3 bases, with 7 bases separating them. The CDR3 contains 12 residues. Germline V gives CDR1 MGHDK, CDR2 SYGVNS. This chain's CDR3 is CASSGEDYEQYV. The CDR3 coding sequence is TGTGCCAGCAGTGGGGAAGACTACGAGCAGTACGTC.

This clonotype was observed a handful of times. In DNA, the CDR3 is TGTGCCAGCAGCTCCCGCCTTAGCGGGGGGGCCAATGAGCAGTTCTTC. Its protein is CASSSRLSGGANEQFF. This rearrangement joins TRBV11-3 to TRBJ2-1, with 11 bases matching TRBD2. V dropped 4 bases and J dropped 6; count of bases not matched to a gene: 8. The CDR3 is 16 residues long. Germline CDR1 reads SGHNT; CDR2 reads YENEEA. The full variable domain, its missing parts supplied by reference TRBV11-3 and TRBJ2-1, is EAGVVQSPRYKIIEKKQPVAFWCNPISGHNTLYWYLQNLGQGPELLIRYENEEAVDDSQLPKDRFSAERLKGVDSTLKIQPAELGDSAVYLCASSSRLSGGANEQFFGPGTRLTVL.

In DNA form, the CDR3 reads TGTGCTAGCACCTCCGGGACCCATCTTGGGGCCTACGAGCAGTACTTC. Protein product: CASTSGTHLGAYEQYF. The chain links TRBV12-5 to TRBJ2-7; D assignment may be TRBD1 or TRBD2 (5 bases each). CDR1 is LGHNT, CDR2 FRNRAP, per germline. Trimming took off 9 bases at V and 2 bases at J, with 23 bases between the two ends. The CDR3 spans 16 residues.

V usage is TRBV7-9 and J usage is TRBJ1-4; D remains ambiguous. V was pared by 3 bases and J by 8 bases, with 7 bases between. The CDR3 extends over 12 amino acids. CDR1 and CDR2 (germline): SEHNR, FQNEAQ (reference sequence). CDR3 coding DNA: TGTGCCAGCAGCTTCCAGGCCGAAAAACTGTTTTTT. This codes for CASSFQAEKLFF.

The J gene is TRBJ1-1, the V gene TRBV5-4; TRBD1 matches at 7 bases. The germline CDR1 and CDR2 sequences are SGHNT and YYREEE (reference sequence). This CDR3 region has 14 residues. V trimming: 4 bases; J trimming: 10 bases; junction bases outside the gene matches: 13. The CDR3 nucleotides read TGTGCCAGCAGCCCGGAAGCTACAGGGGCTCGAGCTTTCTTT. Translating gives CASSPEATGARAFF.

This clonotype was seen at least ten times. The J gene is TRBJ2-1, the V gene TRBV7-6; D unclear. The CDR3 consists of 15 residues. Germline assignment: CDR1 SGHVS and CDR2 FNYEAQ. V lost 5 bases, J lost 0 bases, and 11 bases lay in between. The CDR3 bases are TGTGCCAGCAGCCCAGAGTCGTACTCCTACAATGAGCAGTTCTTC. Translating gives CASSPESYSYNEQFF.

The chain is built from TRBV7-9 and TRBJ1-4; 7 nucleotides align to TRBD1. After removal of 5 bases from V and 2 bases from J, the junction contained 5 bases not matched to a gene. Germline loops: CDR1 SEHNR, CDR2 FQNEAQ (reference sequence). CDR3 length equals 15 residues. This CDR3 is CASSPTGVTNEKLFF. The DNA for the CDR3 is TGTGCCAGCAGCCCCACAGGGGTCACTAATGAAAAACTGTTTTTT.

The V call is TRBV7-9, the J call TRBJ2-5, with D perhaps matching TRBD1 or TRBD2 (6 bases each). Trimming removed 4 bases at V and 5 bases at J, with 26 bases between. Germline V gene data show CDR1 as SEHNR and CDR2 as FQNEAQ (reference sequence). The CDR3 is 18 residues long. The CDR3 DNA follows: TGTGCCAGCAGCTCCACCGATTTCCCCTGGGGGCTAGCGGAGACCCAGTACTTC. Amino acid sequence: CASSSTDFPWGLAETQYF.

V and J are TRBV6-5 and TRBJ1-1; 8 bases are shared with TRBD1. The CDR3 runs 17 residues. Trimming at V came to 4 bases and at J to 0 bases, leaving 10 bases not matched to a gene. In germline, CDR1 is MNHEY, CDR2 SVGAGI. CDR3 DNA: TGTGCCAGCAGTTCGCCGGGACAGACAGGGGTGAACACTGAAGCTTTCTTT. Protein: CASSSPGQTGVNTEAFF.

This clonotype appeared a few times. V gene TRBV6-1 combines with J gene TRBJ2-3, with D possibly being TRBD2 (6 bases). V lost 10 bases and J lost 9, with 14 bases in between. Germline V gene sequence: CDR1 MNHNS, CDR2 SASEGT. The CDR3 has 11 residues. CDR3 sequence reads: CATLAERTQYF. The CDR3 nucleotides are TGTGCCACCTTAGCGGAGAGAACGCAGTATTTT.

V is TRBV5-4 and J is TRBJ1-1, with 8 positions matching TRBD1. J was trimmed by 0 bases and V by 4 bases; bases with no gene match: 5. This CDR3 comprises 15 residues. The germline gives CDR1 SGHNT, CDR2 YYREEE (reference sequence). The CDR3 protein is CASSPQGGMNTEAFF. The CDR3 DNA follows: TGTGCCAGCAGCCCACAGGGGGGTATGAACACTGAAGCTTTCTTT.

The chain combines TRBV5-5 with TRBJ1-6; 9 bases map to TRBD1. CDR3 length: 14 amino acids. The germline V gene encodes CDR1 SGHKS and CDR2 YYEKEE (reference sequence). V lost 2 bases and J lost 13; bases outside the gene matches: 7. The CDR3 DNA sequence: TGTGCCAGCAGCTTATCCGGGACAGGGTACCCCCTCCACTTT. The encoded protein is CASSLSGTGYPLHF.

This clonotype was picked up a small number of times. The chain recombines TRBV28 with TRBJ2-1, with 8 bases fitting TRBD1. From germline, CDR1 is MDHEN and CDR2 SYDVKM. The CDR3 sequence is 14 residues long. V dropped 3 bases and J dropped 10; count of bases not matched to a gene: 8. The CDR3 region has the DNA TGTGCCAGCAGTTTGTTCCGCAGGGGGCACGAGCAGTTCTTC. This gives the protein CASSLFRRGHEQFF.